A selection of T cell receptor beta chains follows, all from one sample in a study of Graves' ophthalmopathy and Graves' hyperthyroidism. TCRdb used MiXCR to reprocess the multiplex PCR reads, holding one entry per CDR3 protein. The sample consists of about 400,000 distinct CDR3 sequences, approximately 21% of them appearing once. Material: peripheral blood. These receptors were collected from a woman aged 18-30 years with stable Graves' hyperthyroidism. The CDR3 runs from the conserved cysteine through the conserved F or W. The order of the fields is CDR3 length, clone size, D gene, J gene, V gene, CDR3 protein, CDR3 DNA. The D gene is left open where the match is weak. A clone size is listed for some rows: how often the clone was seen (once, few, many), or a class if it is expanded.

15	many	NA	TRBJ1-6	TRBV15	CATSPKSSYNSPLHF	TGTGCCACCAGCCCTAAGAGCTCCTATAATTCACCCCTCCACTTT
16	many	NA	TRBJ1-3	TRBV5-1	CASSLGREDYGNTIYF	TGCGCCAGCAGCTTGGGCAGGGAAGATTACGGAAACACCATATATTTT
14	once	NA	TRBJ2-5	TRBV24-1	CATSDSTSLETQYF	TGTGCCACCAGTGACAGCACTAGCCTAGAGACCCAGTACTTC
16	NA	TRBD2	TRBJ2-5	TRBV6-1	CASSPGGTRVLETQYF	TGTGCCAGCAGCCCCGGGGGGACCCGGGTCTTAGAGACCCAGTACTTC
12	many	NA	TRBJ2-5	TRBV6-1	CASSARLETQYF	TGTGCCAGCAGTGCACGGTTAGAGACCCAGTACTTC
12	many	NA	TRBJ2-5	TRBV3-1	CASSPLEETQYF	TGTGCCAGCAGCCCACTAGAAGAGACCCAGTACTTC
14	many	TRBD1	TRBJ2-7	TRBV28	CASRETGGDYEQYF	TGTGCCAGCAGGGAAACAGGGGGCGACTACGAGCAGTACTTC
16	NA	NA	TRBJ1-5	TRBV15	CATSARLKGSNQPQHF	TGTGCCACCAGCGCACGGTTAAAGGGTAGCAATCAGCCCCAGCATTTT
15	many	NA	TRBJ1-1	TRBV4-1	CASSQDLGGYFEAFF	TGCGCCAGCAGCCAAGATCTCGGAGGGTACTTTGAAGCTTTCTTT
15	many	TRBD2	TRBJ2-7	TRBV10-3	CAISVDSGSSGEQYF	TGTGCCATCAGTGTCGATAGCGGGAGTTCGGGAGAGCAGTACTTC
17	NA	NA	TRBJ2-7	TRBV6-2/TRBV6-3	CASSYGLVGVFSYEQYF	TGTGCCAGCAGTTACGGGTTAGTGGGTGTGTTCTCCTACGAGCAGTACTTC
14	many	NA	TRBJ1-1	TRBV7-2	CASSLNLANTEAFF	TGTGCCAGCAGCTTAAATCTGGCGAACACTGAAGCTTTCTTT
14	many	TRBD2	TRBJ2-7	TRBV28	CASSPMGGSHEQYF	TGTGCCAGCAGCCCGATGGGCGGGAGTCACGAGCAGTACTTC
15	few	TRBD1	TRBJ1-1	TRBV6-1	CASSRTTGGKESAFF	TGTGCCAGCAGCCGGACGACAGGGGGCAAGGAATCGGCTTTCTTT
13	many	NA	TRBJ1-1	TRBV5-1	CASSLRVDTEAFF	TGCGCCAGCAGCTTGCGGGTGGACACTGAAGCTTTCTTT
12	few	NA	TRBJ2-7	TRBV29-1	CSGGENSYEQYF	TGCAGCGGGGGGGAAAACTCCTACGAGCAGTACTTC
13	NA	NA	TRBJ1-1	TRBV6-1	CASSGSGNTEAFF	TGTGCCAGCAGCGGCTCGGGAAACACTGAAGCTTTCTTT
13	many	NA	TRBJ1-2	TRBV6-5	CASSYGADYGYTF	TGTGCCAGCAGTTACGGTGCGGACTATGGCTACACCTTC
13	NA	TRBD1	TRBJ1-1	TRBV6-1	CANQEGGTGEAFF	TGTGCCAACCAAGAAGGGGGCACGGGTGAAGCTTTCTTT
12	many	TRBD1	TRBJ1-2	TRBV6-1	CASSESGGGYTF	TGTGCCAGCAGTGAATCAGGGGGCGGCTACACCTTC
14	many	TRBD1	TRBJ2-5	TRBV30	CAWSQTGGGETQYF	TGTGCCTGGAGTCAGACAGGGGGCGGAGAGACCCAGTACTTC
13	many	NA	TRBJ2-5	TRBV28	CASSTAYQETQYF	TGTGCCAGCAGTACAGCGTACCAAGAGACCCAGTACTTC
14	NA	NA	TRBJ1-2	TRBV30	CAWTDVGPAYGYTF	NA
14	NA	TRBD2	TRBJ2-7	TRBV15	CATSRELAAYEQYF	TGTGCCACCAGCAGAGAACTAGCGGCCTACGAGCAGTACTTC
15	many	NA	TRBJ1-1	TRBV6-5	CASSTSPTGNTEAFF	TGTGCCAGCAGCACCTCCCCGACAGGGAACACTGAAGCTTTCTTT
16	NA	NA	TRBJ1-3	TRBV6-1	CASSESDGGRGNTIYF	TGTGCCAGCAGTGAATCGGACGGAGGAAGAGGAAACACCATATATTTT